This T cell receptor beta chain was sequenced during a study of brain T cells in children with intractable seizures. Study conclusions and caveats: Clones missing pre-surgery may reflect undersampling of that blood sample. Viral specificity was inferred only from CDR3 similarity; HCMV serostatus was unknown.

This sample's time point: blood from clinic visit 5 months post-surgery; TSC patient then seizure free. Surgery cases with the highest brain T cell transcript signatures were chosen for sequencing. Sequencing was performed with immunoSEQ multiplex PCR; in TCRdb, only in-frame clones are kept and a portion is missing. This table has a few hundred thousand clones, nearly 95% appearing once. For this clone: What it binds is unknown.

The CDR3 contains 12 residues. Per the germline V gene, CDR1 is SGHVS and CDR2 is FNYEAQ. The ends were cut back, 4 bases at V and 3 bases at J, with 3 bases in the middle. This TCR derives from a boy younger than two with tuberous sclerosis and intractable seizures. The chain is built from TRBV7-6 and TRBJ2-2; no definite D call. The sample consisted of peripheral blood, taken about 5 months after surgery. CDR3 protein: CASSSYTGELFF. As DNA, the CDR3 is TGTGCCAGCAGCTCTTACACCGGGGAGCTGTTTTTT.